This T cell receptor beta chain was captured in a study of blood T cells in healthy people across ages (dated by TCRdb to between 2015 and 2017). About the study as a whole: In model experiments, template switching captured roughly one uniquely barcoded TCR beta cDNA molecule for every two T cells. To track age-related changes in TCR beta repertoire diversity, the study relied on deep sequencing normalized with unique cDNA molecular identifiers. The study analyzed two additional independent replicas of 1 million unique cDNA reads from the same blood draw for two donors, one aged 18 to 30 and one aged 80 or older. Four age groups were formed from the donors: young (average approximately 15 years), middle-aged (approximately 41), aged (roughly 58) and long-lived (less than 85).

Including the terminal cysteine and phenylalanine, the CDR3 comprises 16 residues. The sequence is cut down to CDR3 DNA, 48 bases in frame from base 1. According to the germline V gene (reference sequence), CDR1 reads MNHEY and CDR2 reads SMNVEV. This clonotype was found a few times. No cognate antigen has been identified for it. Base qualities are missing; no much larger clone stands one base away. Library preparation was by 5' RACE. TCRdb records Illumina HiSeq 2500 as the sequencer. The second PCR ran for about 7 to 11 cycles and used a J-beta primer mix along with a sample-barcoded 5' primer. A unique molecular identifier was introduced onto each TCR beta cDNA molecule by a template-switch 5' adaptor carrying 12 random nucleotides. Each sample yielded at least 2.5 million CDR3-containing paired-end reads. First-strand cDNA was synthesized from all RNA with the Mint cDNA synthesis kit, primed by a TRBC-specific oligonucleotide. Following uracil-DNA glycosylase treatment, a first 18-cycle PCR with universal primers M1SS and BC2_uni_R was performed on all cDNA. For the original study's pipeline: Normalization of each sample was performed by random selection of 1 million high-quality reads, each carrying a distinct molecular identifier. Reads sharing molecular identifiers were discarded rather than binned into consensus sequences. MiTCR, with a Q25 quality threshold and the strictest error-elimination algorithm, was used for CDR3 identification, clonotype clustering and error correction. A nonparametric unseen species model using Euler transformation provided a lower-bound estimate of total TCR beta diversity. The public reads were reprocessed in TCRdb via fastp at Q25 and MiXCR, keeping in-frame beta chains. One record per CDR3 amino acid sequence lists the most common genes and DNA. The V and J calls and clone size are TCRdb's, not the authors'. For this sample the table gives over 750,000 distinct CDR3 sequences, of which 20% to 30% were detected only once. The ten largest clones represent more than 7.5% of the sample.

The investigation overall reported the following: Bulk unsorted PBMC profiling prevented conclusive comparison of naive and antigen-experienced compartments. Compared with the aged group, more naive CD4+ T cells, fewer expanded clones and increased TCR diversity were shown by the long-lived group, suggesting age selection. Donor CMV infection status was unknown, potentially confounding age-related changes in expanded clonotypes. There was a strong correlation between observed TCR beta diversity and the percentage of naive T cells measured by flow cytometry. Estimates of total diversity from one million sequenced T cells were regarded as lower bounds and underestimates. Observed TCR beta diversity per million T cells fell roughly linearly with age, and a significant reduction was already apparent by age around 40.

Donors were a few dozen systemically healthy Caucasian individuals from Russia aged roughly 6 to 95 years. Approximately 10 milliliters of peripheral blood were collected from each donor into EDTA-treated Vacutainer tubes. Ficoll-Paque density-gradient centrifugation was used to isolate PBMCs, with at least 7 million obtained per sample. Trizol reagent was used to extract total RNA from the PBMCs, yielding at least 5 micrograms per sample. Naive CD45RAhigh/CD27high T cell percentages were measured by flow cytometry on a PBMC aliquot from every donor. This sample was shared with a second study, whose subject was T cells of mothers and their children. That second report states: The donors were nine systemically healthy Caucasian individuals, made up of three mothers and their six children. cDNA synthesis consumed the entire amount of extracted RNA, loaded at roughly 1.5 ug RNA in each 15 ul reaction. In the second PCR, sample barcodes and 2-4 random nucleotides were introduced via the M1S primer. Each mother yielded over 8.5 million TCR beta CDR3 reads and each child some 3 million reads. Thymic selection similarly shapes TCR recombination output in related and unrelated pairs, with minor effect from inherited differences. Related mother-child pairs always showed normalized repertoire overlap that was slightly higher than in unrelated mother-child pairs, though the difference was never significant. No persistent microchimeric T cell clones were detected, at a sensitivity of around 97 clones per million clonotypes. In the study, deep NGS was used to compare the TCR beta repertoires of mothers and children, and features distinguishing related mother-child pairs from unrelated individuals were sought. On average, the children were approximately 12 +/- 4 years old, while the mothers were 40 +/- 4 years old. After adapters were ligated using NEBNext reagents, the libraries underwent 100+100 nt paired-end sequencing on an Illumina HiSeq 2000. Mother and child libraries were prepared a month apart and sequenced in separate runs to prevent cross-contamination. For each donor, somewhere between about 500,000 and 2,300,000 distinct TCR beta clonotypes were identified. Naive TCR beta clonotypes were estimated from low-frequency clonotypes matched to each donor's FACS-determined naive share, without sorting.

Sequenced sample: blood. This receptor was identified in a boy aged 10-17 years in good health. The rearrangement combines TRBV27 with TRBJ2-5; 14 of the junction bases match TRBD2. The J call could be wrong; TRBJ2-1 is a better fit for the DNA end. The nucleotide sequence is given as TGTGCCAGCAGTTTGTGGGGACTAGCGGGAGATTCTGAGCAGTTCTTC. This yields the protein CASSLWGLAGDSEQFF.